This T cell receptor beta chain is drawn from a study of T cell responses to AZD1222 COVID-19 vaccine. At the level of the study: Both about-4-week and about-12-week second-dose recipients were combined.

In the case of this clone: Its specificity is unknown.

TCRdb keeps only in-frame clones here, not all; method: immunoSEQ multiplex PCR. The sample holds 100,000 to 150,000 clones, about 89% seen once. Germline V CDR1 and CDR2: MNHEY, SMNVEV (reference sequence). This CDR3 comprises 15 residues. J gave up 15 bases and V 0 bases, and 10 bases lay outside the gene matches. The study's findings and limits: Across spike, vaccine-associated CD4 TCRs were found, dominant at 160-218 and 743-854. No day 14 peak samples; only post-peak repertoires were characterized. It should be noted that donors were predominantly white British and more often female, and clonal diversity was possibly underestimated.

The sequence was obtained from an adult in good health. This specimen was peripheral blood, taken on day 0 of AZD1222 vaccination. The genes are TRBV27 and TRBJ2-1; TRBD2 matches 11 bases. The CDR3 is CASSLSGLAGESAFF. CDR3 sequence (DNA): TGTGCCAGCAGTTTATCTGGACTAGCGGGTGAAAGCGCGTTCTTC.